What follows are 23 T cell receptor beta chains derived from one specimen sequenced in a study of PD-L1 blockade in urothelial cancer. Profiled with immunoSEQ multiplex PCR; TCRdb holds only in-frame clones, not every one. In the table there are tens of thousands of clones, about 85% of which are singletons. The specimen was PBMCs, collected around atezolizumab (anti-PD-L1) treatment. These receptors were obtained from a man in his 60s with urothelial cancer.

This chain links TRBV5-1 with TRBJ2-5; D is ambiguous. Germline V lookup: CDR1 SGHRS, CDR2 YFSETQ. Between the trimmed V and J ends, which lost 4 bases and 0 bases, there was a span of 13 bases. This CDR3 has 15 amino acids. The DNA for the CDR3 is TGCGCCAGCAGCCCGAGCCGTGGAGACCAAGAGACCCAGTACTTC. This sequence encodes CASSPSRGDQETQYF.

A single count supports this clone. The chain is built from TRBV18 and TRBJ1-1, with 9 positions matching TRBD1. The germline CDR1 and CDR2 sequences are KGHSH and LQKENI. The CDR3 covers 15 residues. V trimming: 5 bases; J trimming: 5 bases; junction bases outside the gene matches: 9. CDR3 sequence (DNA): TGTGCCAGCTCAAAATCGGACAGGGGTCTTACTGAAGCTTTCTTT. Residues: CASSKSDRGLTEAFF.

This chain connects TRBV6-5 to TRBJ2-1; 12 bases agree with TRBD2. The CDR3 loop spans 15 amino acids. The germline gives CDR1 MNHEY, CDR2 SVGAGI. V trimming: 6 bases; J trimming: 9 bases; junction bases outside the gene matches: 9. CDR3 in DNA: TGTGCCAGCAGAGCACTAGCGGGGGGCCGAAGTGAGCAGTTCTTC. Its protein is CASRALAGGRSEQFF.

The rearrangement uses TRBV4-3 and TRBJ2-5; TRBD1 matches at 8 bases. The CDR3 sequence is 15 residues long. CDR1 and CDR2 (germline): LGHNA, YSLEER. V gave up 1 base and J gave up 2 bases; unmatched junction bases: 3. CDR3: CASSQARTGQETQYF. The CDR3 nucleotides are TGCGCCAGCAGCCAAGCCCGGACAGGGCAAGAGACCCAGTACTTC.

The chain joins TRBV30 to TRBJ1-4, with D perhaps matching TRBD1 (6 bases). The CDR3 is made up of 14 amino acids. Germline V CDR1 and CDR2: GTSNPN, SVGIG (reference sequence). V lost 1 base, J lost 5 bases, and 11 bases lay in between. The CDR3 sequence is CAWSEGQPNEKLFF. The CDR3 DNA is TGTGCCTGGAGTGAAGGACAGCCAAATGAAAAACTGTTTTTT. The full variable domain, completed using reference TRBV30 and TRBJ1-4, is SQTIHQWPATLVQPVGSPLSLECTVEGTSNPNLYWYRQAAGRGLQLLFYSVGIGQISSEVPQNLSASRPQDRQFILSSKKLLLSDSGFYLCAWSEGQPNEKLFFGSGTQLSVL.

The CDR3 sequence: CSVPGESLGTDTQYF. In nucleotides, the CDR3 is TGCAGCGTCCCAGGGGAGTCCCTGGGTACAGATACGCAGTATTTT. The chain links TRBV29-1 to TRBJ2-3, with a tentative D call TRBD1 (6 bases). V was trimmed by 6 bases and J by 3 bases, leaving 19 bases between them. The CDR3 is 15 residues long. Per germline, CDR1 SQVTM and CDR2 ANQGSEA.

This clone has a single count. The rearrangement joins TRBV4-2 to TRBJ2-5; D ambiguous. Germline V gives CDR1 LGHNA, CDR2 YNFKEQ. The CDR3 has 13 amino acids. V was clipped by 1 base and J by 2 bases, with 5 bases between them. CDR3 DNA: TGTGCCAGCAGCCAAGGCGGTCAAGAGACCCAGTACTTC. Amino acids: CASSQGGQETQYF.

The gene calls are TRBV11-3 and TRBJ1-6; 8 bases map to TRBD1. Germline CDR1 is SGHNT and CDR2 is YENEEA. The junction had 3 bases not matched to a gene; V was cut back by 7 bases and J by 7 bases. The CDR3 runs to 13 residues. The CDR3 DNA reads TGTGCCAGCAAAGGACAGGGAAATTCACCCCTCCACTTT. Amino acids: CASKGQGNSPLHF.

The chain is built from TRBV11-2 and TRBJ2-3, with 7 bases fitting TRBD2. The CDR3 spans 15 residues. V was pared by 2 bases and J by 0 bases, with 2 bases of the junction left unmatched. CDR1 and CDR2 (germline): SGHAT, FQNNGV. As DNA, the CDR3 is TGTGCCAGCAGCTTACTAGCGGCGAGCACAGATACGCAGTATTTT. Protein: CASSLLAASTDTQYF.

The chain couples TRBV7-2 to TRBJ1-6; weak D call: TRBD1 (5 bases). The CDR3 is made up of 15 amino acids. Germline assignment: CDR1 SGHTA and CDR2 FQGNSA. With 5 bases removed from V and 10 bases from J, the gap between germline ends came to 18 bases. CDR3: CASSRGGVVDSPLHF. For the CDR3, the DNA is TGTGCCAGCAGCCGGGGGGGGGTAGTAGACTCACCCCTCCACTTT.

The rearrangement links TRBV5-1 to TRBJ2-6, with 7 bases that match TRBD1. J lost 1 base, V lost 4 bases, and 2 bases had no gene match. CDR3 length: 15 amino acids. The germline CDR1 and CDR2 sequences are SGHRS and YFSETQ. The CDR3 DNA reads TGCGCCAGCAGCGTACAGGGGTCTGGGGCCAACGTCCTGACTTTC. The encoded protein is CASSVQGSGANVLTF.

CDR3 residues: CASSLDGGEDTGELFF. The DNA of the CDR3 is TGTGCCAGCAGCTTAGATGGGGGCGAGGACACCGGGGAGCTGTTTTTT. The J gene is TRBJ2-2, the V gene TRBV7-3; D possibly corresponds to TRBD1 (6 bases). Deletions cut 2 bases from V and 3 bases from J, with 13 bases between. The CDR3 runs to 16 residues. CDR1 and CDR2 (germline): SGHTA, FQGTGA.

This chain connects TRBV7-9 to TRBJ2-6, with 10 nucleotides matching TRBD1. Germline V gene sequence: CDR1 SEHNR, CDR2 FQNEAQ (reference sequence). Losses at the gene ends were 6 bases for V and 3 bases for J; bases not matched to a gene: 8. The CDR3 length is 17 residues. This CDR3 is CASRGRQGADGANVLTF. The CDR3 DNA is TGTGCCAGCAGGGGTAGACAGGGGGCAGATGGGGCCAACGTCCTGACTTTC. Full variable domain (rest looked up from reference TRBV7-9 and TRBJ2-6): DTGVSQNPRHKITKRGQNVTFRCDPISEHNRLYWYRQTLGQGPEFLTYFQNEAQLEKSRLLSDRFSAERPKGSFSTLEIQRTEQGDSAMYLCASRGRQGADGANVLTFGAGSRLTVL.

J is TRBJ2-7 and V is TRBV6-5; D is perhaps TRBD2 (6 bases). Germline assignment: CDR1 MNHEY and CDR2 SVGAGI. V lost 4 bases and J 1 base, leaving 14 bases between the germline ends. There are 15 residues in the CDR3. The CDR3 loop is CASSFTPGESYEQYF. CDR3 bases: TGTGCCAGCAGTTTCACCCCGGGGGAATCCTACGAGCAGTACTTC.

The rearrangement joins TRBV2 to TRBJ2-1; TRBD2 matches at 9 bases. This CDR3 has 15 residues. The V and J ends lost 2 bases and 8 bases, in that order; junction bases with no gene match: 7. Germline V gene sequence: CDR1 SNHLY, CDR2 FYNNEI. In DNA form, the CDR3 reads TGTGCCAGCAGTGAATCAGCGGGGGGAGGGGATGAGCAGTTCTTC. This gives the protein CASSESAGGGDEQFF.

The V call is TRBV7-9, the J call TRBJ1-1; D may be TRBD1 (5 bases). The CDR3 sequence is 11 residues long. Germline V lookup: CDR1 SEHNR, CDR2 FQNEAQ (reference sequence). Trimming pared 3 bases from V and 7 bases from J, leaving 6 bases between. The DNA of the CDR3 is TGTGCCAGCAGCTTGGGGCGTGAAGCTTTCTTT. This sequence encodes CASSLGREAFF. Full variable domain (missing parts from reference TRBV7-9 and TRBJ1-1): DTGVSQNPRHKITKRGQNVTFRCDPISEHNRLYWYRQTLGQGPEFLTYFQNEAQLEKSRLLSDRFSAERPKGSFSTLEIQRTEQGDSAMYLCASSLGREAFFGQGTRLTVV.

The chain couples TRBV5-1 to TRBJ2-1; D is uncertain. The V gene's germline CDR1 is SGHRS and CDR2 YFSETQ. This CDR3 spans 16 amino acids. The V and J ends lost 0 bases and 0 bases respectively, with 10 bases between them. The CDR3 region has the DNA TGCGCCAGCAGCTTGGGGAGCAGAGGCTCCTACAATGAGCAGTTCTTC. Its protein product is CASSLGSRGSYNEQFF.

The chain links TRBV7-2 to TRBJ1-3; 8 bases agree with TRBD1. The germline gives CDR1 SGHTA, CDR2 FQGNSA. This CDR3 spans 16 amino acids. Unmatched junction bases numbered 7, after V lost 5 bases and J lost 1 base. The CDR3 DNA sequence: TGTGCCAGCAGCGTGGGACAGGTTGGGTCTGGAAACACCATATATTTT. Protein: CASSVGQVGSGNTIYF.

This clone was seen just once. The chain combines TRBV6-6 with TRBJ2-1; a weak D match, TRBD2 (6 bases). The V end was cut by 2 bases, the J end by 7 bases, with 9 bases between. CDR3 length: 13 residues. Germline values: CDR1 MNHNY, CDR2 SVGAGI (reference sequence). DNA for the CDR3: TGTGCCAGCAGTTACCGCGGGGAGAATGAGCAGTTCTTC. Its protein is CASSYRGENEQFF.

The CDR3, as DNA: TGTGCCAGCAGCAAAACGACAGGGAAGACAGATACGCAGTATTTT. Residues: CASSKTTGKTDTQYF. The rearrangement uses TRBV2 and TRBJ2-3, with 7 bases matching TRBD1. Trimming removed 6 bases from V and 3 bases from J; junction bases left unmatched: 9. This CDR3 comprises 15 residues. In germline, CDR1 is SNHLY, CDR2 FYNNEI.

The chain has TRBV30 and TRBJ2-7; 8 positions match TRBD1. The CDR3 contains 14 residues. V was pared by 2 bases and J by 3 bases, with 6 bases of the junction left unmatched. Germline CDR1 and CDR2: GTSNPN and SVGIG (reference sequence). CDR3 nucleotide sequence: TGTGCCTGGAGTAACGACAGGGGAAACTACGAGCAGTACTTC. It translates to CAWSNDRGNYEQYF.

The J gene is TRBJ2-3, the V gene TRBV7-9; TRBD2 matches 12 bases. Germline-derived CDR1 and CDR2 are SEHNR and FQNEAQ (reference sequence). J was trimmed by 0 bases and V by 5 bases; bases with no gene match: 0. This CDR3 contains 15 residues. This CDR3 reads CASSGLAGSTDTQYF. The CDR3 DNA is TGTGCCAGCAGCGGACTAGCGGGGAGCACAGATACGCAGTATTTT.

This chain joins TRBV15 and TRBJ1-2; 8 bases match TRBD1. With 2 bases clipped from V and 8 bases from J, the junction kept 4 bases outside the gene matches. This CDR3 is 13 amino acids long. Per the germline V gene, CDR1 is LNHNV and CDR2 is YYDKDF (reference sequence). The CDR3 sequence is CATSRQGAGGYTF. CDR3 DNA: TGTGCCACCAGCAGACAGGGGGCGGGGGGCTACACCTTC.